A single sample is the source of the 14 T cell receptor beta chains below, sequenced in a study of T cell clones after liver transplantation. Data came from immunoSEQ multiplex PCR; TCRdb stores just in-frame clones and leaves some out. The repertoire consists of roughly 15,000 clones, with around 90% occurring once and the leading ten covering 40% to 50%. The source was CD8+ T cells from blood, collected before liver transplant. The receptors stem from a human donor who received a liver transplant.

This clone was recorded once. This chain uses TRBV20-1 with TRBJ2-7; unclear D gene. CDR1 is DFQATT, CDR2 SNEGSKA, per germline (reference sequence). The CDR3 runs 11 residues. V was clipped by 2 bases and J by 6 bases, with 8 bases between them. CDR3 DNA sequence: TGCAGTGCTAGAACTATGGGCGAGCAGTACTTC. It specifies CSARTMGEQYF.

The chain links TRBV19 to TRBJ2-1, with D possibly being TRBD1 (5 bases). Deletions cut 0 bases from V and 6 bases from J, with 12 bases between. Germline loops: CDR1 LNHDA, CDR2 SQIVND (reference sequence). The CDR3 has 15 amino acids. The CDR3, as DNA: TGTGCCAGTAGTATAGACAGGGTCCTTCGCAATGAGCAGTTCTTC. This sequence encodes CASSIDRVLRNEQFF.

In DNA form, the CDR3 reads TGCGCCAGCAGTGAGGGGACTAGCGGGAGTGTCTACGAGCAGTACTTC. It translates to CASSEGTSGSVYEQYF. The chain is built from TRBV10-1 and TRBJ2-7, with TRBD2 identical over 14 bases. The CDR3 consists of 16 residues. V lost 2 bases, J lost 3 bases, and 3 bases stayed unmatched. The germline V gene has CDR1 WNHNN and CDR2 SYGVQD (reference sequence).

V gene TRBV30 combines with J gene TRBJ2-2; D unclear. The CDR3 covers 14 residues. Germline V gene sequence: CDR1 GTSNPN, CDR2 SVGIG (reference sequence). The V gene lost 0 bases and the J gene lost 4 bases, with 9 bases spanning the gap. The CDR3 is CAWSVLVGTGELFF. CDR3 coding DNA: TGTGCCTGGAGTGTACTTGTCGGCACCGGGGAGCTGTTTTTT.

The rearrangement uses TRBV30 and TRBJ1-6, with D maybe TRBD1 (5 bases). The V and J ends lost 0 bases and 14 bases respectively, with 17 bases between them. CDR1 is GTSNPN, CDR2 SVGIG, per germline (reference sequence). This CDR3 region has 14 residues. DNA of the CDR3: TGTGCCTGGAGTGTTGGGCAGGGCGGTAACACCCTCCACTTT. Translating gives CAWSVGQGGNTLHF.

This sequence joins TRBV9 and TRBJ2-3, with 9 bases fitting TRBD2. V shed 2 bases, J shed 5 bases, and the junction held 12 bases outside the gene matches. CDR1 SGDLS and CDR2 YYNGEE come from the germline V gene. There are 17 residues in the CDR3. This CDR3 reads CASSVPRAGGPIDTQYF. In DNA, the CDR3 is TGTGCCAGCAGCGTTCCCAGGGCGGGAGGGCCGATAGATACGCAGTATTTT.

The V and J genes are TRBV5-4 and TRBJ2-2, with 12 bases fitting TRBD2. CDR1 and CDR2 (germline): SGHNT, YYREEE (reference sequence). V lost 3 bases, J lost 6 bases, and 6 bases stayed unmatched. This CDR3 spans 16 amino acids. CDR3 residues: CASSSSSGRAPGELFF. The CDR3 DNA reads as TGTGCCAGCAGCTCCTCTAGCGGGAGGGCCCCCGGGGAGCTGTTTTTT.

The chain is built from TRBV7-9 and TRBJ2-1, with a tentative D call TRBD2 (5 bases). Germline loops: CDR1 SEHNR, CDR2 FQNEAQ (reference sequence). The V and J ends lost 5 bases and 3 bases respectively, with 17 bases between them. The CDR3 has 16 residues. CDR3 nucleotide sequence: TGTGCCAGCAGCCTTTGGGGAGAGGGCCGCTACAATGAGCAGTTCTTC. Its translation: CASSLWGEGRYNEQFF.

The J gene is TRBJ1-2, the V gene TRBV5-5, with a weak D call TRBD1 (5 bases). Germline V lookup: CDR1 SGHKS, CDR2 YYEKEE (reference sequence). V was pared by 0 bases and J by 3 bases, with 6 bases between. The CDR3 is made up of 13 amino acids. This chain's CDR3 is CASSLVGDYGYTF. CDR3 bases: TGTGCCAGCAGCTTGGTAGGGGACTATGGCTACACCTTC.

The chain employs TRBV11-2 and TRBJ2-5, with D possibly being TRBD2 (6 bases). V lost 3 bases and J 5 bases, leaving 16 bases between the germline ends. Germline V gene lookup returns CDR1 SGHAT and CDR2 FQNNGV. The CDR3 consists of 15 residues. The CDR3 is CASSLIPPGGETQYF. The DNA for the CDR3 is TGTGCCAGCAGCTTGATCCCCCCCGGGGGTGAGACCCAGTACTTC.

J is TRBJ2-7 and V is TRBV4-2, with a possible D match to TRBD2 (5 bases). Germline-derived CDR1 and CDR2 are LGHNA and YNFKEQ. CDR3 length: 16 amino acids. V lost 7 bases to trimming and J lost 4 bases, with 23 bases between them. The CDR3, as DNA: TGTGCCAGCACCTTTGTTTCGGGCGCGGGCGGGTACGAGCAGTACTTC. It yields the protein CASTFVSGAGGYEQYF.

This clone was counted once. The junction shows a germline mismatch at one end, possibly a read error. The chain combines TRBV2 with TRBJ2-2, with D possibly being TRBD1 (6 bases). Germline lookup yields CDR1 SNHLY and CDR2 FYNNEI. The CDR3 has 17 amino acids. As DNA, the CDR3 is TGTGCCAGCAGTATTCACAGGGCCCCGAAGAACGCCGGGGAGCTGTTTTTT. This encodes CASSIHRAPKNAGELFF. The full variable domain, in which reference TRBV2 and TRBJ2-2 provide the parts outside the CDR3, is EPEVTQTPSHQVTQMGQEVILRCVPISNHLYFYWYRQILGQKVEFLVSFYNNEISEKSEIFDDQFSVERPDGSNFTLKIRSTKLEDSAMYFCASSIHRAPKNAGELFFGEGSRLTVL.

Here the CDR3 reads CASSQVVDRGTSSYEQYF. CDR3 DNA: TGCGCCAGCAGCCAAGTTGTGGACAGGGGCACAAGCTCCTACGAGCAGTACTTC. The V gene is TRBV4-1, the J gene TRBJ2-7; 9 bases are a match to TRBD1. After removal of 1 base from V and 0 bases from J, the junction contained 10 bases not matched to a gene. Looked up from germline, CDR1 is MGHRA and CDR2 is YSYEKL. The CDR3 has 18 amino acids.

The chain joins TRBV2 to TRBJ2-7; D is perhaps TRBD1 or TRBD2 (5 bases each). Germline V lookup: CDR1 SNHLY, CDR2 FYNNEI. V dropped 10 bases and J dropped 7 bases, with 14 bases sitting between them. CDR3 size: 11 residues. CDR3: CATSLEGEQYF. In nucleotides, the CDR3 is TGTGCCACCTCACTCGAGGGGGAGCAGTACTTC.